The 9 T cell receptor beta chains given below trace back to one sample, sequenced in a study of cytomegalovirus exposure and HLA in healthy donors. It was with 60 Vbeta and 13 Jbeta primers that the PCR ran. Clones were read by immunoSEQ multiplex PCR, and TCRdb kept only the in-frame ones, dropping some. The data hold approximately 110,000 clones, with over 65% observed a single time. Sequenced sample: PBMCs. These receptors were collected from a woman in her twenties or thirties in good health and CMV-seropositive.

The chain couples TRBV27 to TRBJ2-3; 7 bases agree with TRBD2. From germline, CDR1 is MNHEY and CDR2 SMNVEV (reference sequence). V lost 4 bases and J lost 2; bases outside the gene matches: 6. This CDR3 is built from 15 residues. CDR3: CASSYKGGATDTQYF. CDR3 sequence (DNA): TGTGCCAGCAGTTATAAGGGAGGGGCCACAGATACGCAGTATTTT.

This chain joins TRBV9 and TRBJ1-3; D is uncertain. The V gene's germline CDR1 is SGDLS and CDR2 YYNGEE. This CDR3 is built from 16 residues. The V end was cut by 0 bases, the J end by 4 bases, with 14 bases between. The CDR3, as DNA: TGTGCCAGCAGCGTAGGTGGGCGATTGCAGGGAAACACCATATATTTT. Protein product: CASSVGGRLQGNTIYF. Full variable domain (rest looked up from reference TRBV9 and TRBJ1-3): DSGVTQTPKHLITATGQRVTLRCSPRSGDLSVYWYQQSLDQGLQFLIQYYNGEERAKGNILERFSAQQFPDLHSELNLSSLELGDSALYFCASSVGGRLQGNTIYFGEGSWLTVV.

The V gene is TRBV9, the J gene TRBJ2-1, with D hard to call. Germline V lookup: CDR1 SGDLS, CDR2 YYNGEE. The CDR3 consists of 12 residues. Trimming stripped 2 bases from V and 8 bases from J, with 8 bases between. The CDR3 here is CASSVGSHEQFF. Written as DNA, the CDR3 is TGTGCCAGCAGCGTTGGTAGTCATGAGCAGTTCTTC.

The chain couples TRBV2 to TRBJ2-3; 9 bases line up with TRBD2. Germline CDR1 reads SNHLY; CDR2 reads FYNNEI. The V and J ends lost 7 bases and 2 bases, in that order; junction bases with no gene match: 13. This CDR3 has 17 residues. For the CDR3, the DNA is TGTGCCAGCAAAATTCGAGCGGGGGGCTCTTCCACAGATACGCAGTATTTT. Translating it yields CASKIRAGGSSTDTQYF.

This clone was seen a few times. V and J are TRBV10-2 and TRBJ1-2, with D possibly being TRBD1 (5 bases). Germline V lookup: CDR1 WSHSY, CDR2 SAAADI. V was shortened by 5 bases and J by 6 bases, with 10 bases between the two germline ends. This CDR3 is 12 amino acids long. Written as DNA, the CDR3 is TGCGCCAGCAGTCCCGCGGGGGATGGCTACACCTTC. Its translation is CASSPAGDGYTF.

The V gene is TRBV18, the J gene TRBJ1-1; maybe TRBD1 (6 bases). The V end was cut by 5 bases, the J end by 5 bases, with 18 bases between. Germline CDR1 reads KGHSH; CDR2 reads LQKENI. CDR3 length: 15 amino acids. The CDR3 DNA is TGTGCCAGCTCAACTGATCCCAGGGGATATACTGAAGCTTTCTTT. Protein product: CASSTDPRGYTEAFF.

The chain recombines TRBV5-1 with TRBJ1-1, with D maybe TRBD1 (5 bases). Germline CDR1 SGHRS, CDR2 YFSETQ. Deletions cut 7 bases from V and 0 bases from J, with 10 bases between. This CDR3 spans 13 amino acids. The CDR3 DNA sequence: TGCGCCAGCCGACAGCTTTTGAACACTGAAGCTTTCTTT. This codes for CASRQLLNTEAFF. Full variable domain (remainder filled in from reference TRBV5-1 and TRBJ1-1): KAGVTQTPRYLIKTRGQQVTLSCSPISGHRSVSWYQQTPGQGLQFLFEYFSETQRNKGNFPGRFSGRQFSNSRSEMNVSTLELGDSALYLCASRQLLNTEAFFGQGTRLTVV.

This clone was counted a few times. This chain uses TRBV2 with TRBJ2-7, with D perhaps matching TRBD1 (7 bases). CDR1 is SNHLY and CDR2 is FYNNEI in the germline V gene. This CDR3 region has 13 residues. The ends were cut back, 6 bases at V and 4 bases at J, with 13 bases in the middle. This chain's CDR3 is CASRQEGAYEQYF. DNA for the CDR3: TGTGCCAGCAGGCAGGAGGGGGCATACGAGCAGTACTTC.

This chain uses TRBV15 with TRBJ2-1; perhaps TRBD2 as D (6 bases). The V gene's germline CDR1 is LNHNV and CDR2 YYDKDF (reference sequence). V was clipped by 4 bases and J by 6 bases, with 13 bases between them. CDR3 length equals 14 residues. CDR3: CATSILATANEQFF. CDR3 nucleotide sequence: TGTGCCACCAGCATCCTAGCGACCGCCAATGAGCAGTTCTTC.